This T cell receptor beta chain was sequenced during a study of blood T cell repertoires in COVID-19. Study-level background: Sources were T cells, B-cell-depleted T cells, or PBMCs; the material itself was cDNA or gDNA.

This clone showed up just a few times. Other nucleotide sequences from this sample produce the same CDR3. Germline V gives CDR1 MNHNY, CDR2 SVGAGI (reference sequence). CDR3 length equals 15 residues. V shed 6 bases and J shed 0 bases, with 12 bases lying between them. In the source study's methods: Scientists estimated how many nucleated cells there were by amplifying reference gene primers. The assay was immunoSEQ multiplex PCR, and TCRdb's table has in-frame clones only and misses some. That table gives V, J and clone size, and the DNA gave D and trimming. Found here are some 250,000 clones, around 87% of them singletons; the top ten hold roughly 3%.

This receptor was taken from a woman in her twenties or thirties who had recovered from COVID-19. Sequenced sample: peripheral blood. This chain joins TRBV6-6 and TRBJ1-3; TRBD1 is a possible D gene (5 bases). The CDR3: CASRSDSSSGNTIYF. Written as DNA, the CDR3 is TGTGCCAGCAGATCAGACAGCTCCTCTGGAAACACCATATATTTT.